The 10 T cell receptor beta chains below were found in one sample sequenced in a study of OX40 agonist ivuxolimab in advanced cancers. Here immunoSEQ multiplex PCR was the method, and the copy in TCRdb shows in-frame clones only, minus some. Of more than 65,000 clones in the sample, more than 75% are singletons; the top ten hold roughly 16%. The input for sequencing was CD4+ or CD8+ T cells sorted from blood, taken in a trial of the OX40 agonist ivuxolimab. These receptors were obtained from an adult with an advanced solid tumor such as melanoma, head and neck, liver or kidney cancer.

The rearrangement uses TRBV11-2 and TRBJ2-7; 10 bases match TRBD2. Germline V gene lookup returns CDR1 SGHAT and CDR2 FQNNGV. The J segment lost 0 bases and the V segment lost 4 bases, leaving 3 bases of the junction unmatched. There are 15 residues in the CDR3. CDR3 protein: CASSSTSGISYEQYF. The CDR3 region has the DNA TGTGCCAGCAGCTCCACTAGCGGGATCTCCTACGAGCAGTACTTC.

The chain combines TRBV19 with TRBJ2-7; no definite D call. CDR1 is LNHDA, CDR2 SQIVND, per germline (reference sequence). V gave up 5 bases and J gave up 2 bases, with 10 bases separating them. This CDR3 contains 13 residues. The CDR3: CASSSRATYEQYF. The CDR3 DNA reads TGTGCCAGTAGTTCAAGAGCCACCTACGAGCAGTACTTC.

The chain is built from TRBV18 and TRBJ2-2; 9 bases agree with TRBD2. The CDR3 is 16 residues long. Looked up from germline, CDR1 is KGHSH and CDR2 is LQKENI. The V and J ends lost 2 bases and 4 bases, in that order; junction bases with no gene match: 5. The CDR3 region is CASSPTLAGTTGELFF. DNA of the CDR3: TGTGCCAGCTCACCAACACTAGCGGGCACCACCGGGGAGCTGTTTTTT. The whole variable domain, filled in from reference TRBV18 and TRBJ2-2, reads NAGVMQNPRHLVRRRGQEARLRCSPMKGHSHVYWYRQLPEEGLKFMVYLQKENIIDESGMPKERFSAEFPKEGPSILRIQQVVRGDSAAYFCASSPTLAGTTGELFFGEGSRLTVL.

This chain links TRBV28 with TRBJ1-5, with D possibly matching TRBD1 (5 bases). CDR3 length equals 16 residues. The germline gives CDR1 MDHEN, CDR2 SYDVKM. The V end lost 3 bases, the J end lost 4 bases, and 16 bases lay between the germline ends. The CDR3, as DNA: TGTGCCAGCAGTTTTAAGCCGGGGCGTCGAAATCAGCCCCAGCATTTT. Amino acid sequence: CASSFKPGRRNQPQHF.

The table lists this clone with a count of one. This rearrangement joins TRBV11-3 to TRBJ2-2; no clear D gene. Germline V gene sequence: CDR1 SGHNT, CDR2 YENEEA. V was clipped by 5 bases and J by 5 bases, with 9 bases between them. The CDR3 consists of 13 residues. The CDR3: CASSPDLTGELFF. The CDR3 DNA is TGTGCCAGCAGCCCGGATTTGACCGGGGAGCTGTTTTTT.

The chain employs TRBV6-1 and TRBJ2-5; 7 nucleotides align to TRBD1. This CDR3 is 15 amino acids long. Germline V gene data show CDR1 as MNHNS and CDR2 as SASEGT. J gave up 5 bases and V 2 bases, and 8 bases lay outside the gene matches. CDR3 coding DNA: TGTGCCAGCAGTGAACTCTCGACAGGGACGGAGACCCAGTACTTC. Translated, it gives CASSELSTGTETQYF.

The chain joins TRBV11-2 to TRBJ2-7; maybe TRBD2 (5 bases). Per germline, CDR1 SGHAT and CDR2 FQNNGV. V lost 0 bases, J lost 9 bases, and 27 bases lay in between. The CDR3 has 18 amino acids. The CDR3 region has the DNA TGTGCCAGCAGCTTAGATCAATTCGGGATTAGCCCCAGGTGTCGGCAGTACTTC. As protein: CASSLDQFGISPRCRQYF. Combining the CDR3 with reference TRBV11-2 and TRBJ2-7 gives the whole variable domain EAGVAQSPRYKIIEKRQSVAFWCNPISGHATLYWYQQILGQGPKLLIQFQNNGVVDDSQLPKDRFSAERLKGVDSTLKIQPAKLEDSAVYLCASSLDQFGISPRCRQYFGPGTRLTVT.

The DNA of the CDR3 is TGTGCCAGCAGTTCCGGGACTAGCGTAGCCTACGAGCAGTACTTC. Translation gives CASSSGTSVAYEQYF. V and J are TRBV5-4 and TRBJ2-7, with 10 nucleotides matching TRBD2. The germline gives CDR1 SGHNT, CDR2 YYREEE (reference sequence). The V segment lost 5 bases and the J segment 2 bases; nucleotides outside the gene matches: 7. CDR3 size: 15 residues.

This clone turned up a few times. V gene TRBV28 combines with J gene TRBJ2-3; D perhaps matches TRBD2 (6 bases). Germline V CDR1 and CDR2: MDHEN, SYDVKM. Between the trimmed V and J ends, which lost 6 bases and 6 bases, there was a span of 10 bases. This CDR3 has 12 residues. The CDR3 protein is CASRTGADTQYF. The CDR3 DNA is TGTGCCAGCAGGACGGGAGCGGATACGCAGTATTTT.

CDR3 bases: TGTGCCATCCAAACGACTAGCGGGAGCAACAATGAGCAGTTCTTC. Protein sequence: CAIQTTSGSNNEQFF. This chain joins TRBV10-3 and TRBJ2-1, with 12 bases aligning to TRBD2. The CDR3 is 15 residues long. The trim removed 8 bases at V and 5 bases at J, leaving 7 bases unmatched. The germline gives CDR1 ENHRY, CDR2 SYGVKD.